What follows are 2 T cell receptor beta chains derived from one specimen sequenced in a study of T cell responses to AZD1222 COVID-19 vaccine. Method: immunoSEQ multiplex PCR; TCRdb's copy keeps in-frame clones and lacks some. The table records about 160,000 clones, roughly 90% of them present only once. Sequences were derived from peripheral blood, sampled 28 days after the second AZD1222 dose. The receptors were sampled from an adult who received the AZD1222 COVID-19 vaccine.

The V and J genes are TRBV2 and TRBJ1-2; 9 bases match TRBD1. This CDR3 is 14 amino acids long. The junction had 9 bases not matched to a gene; V was cut back by 8 bases and J by 5 bases. In germline, CDR1 is SNHLY, CDR2 FYNNEI. CDR3 region: CASVAQGAHYGYTF. The CDR3 DNA sequence: TGTGCCAGCGTGGCACAGGGGGCGCATTATGGCTACACCTTC.

The V call is TRBV2, the J call TRBJ1-1, with TRBD1 as a possible D gene (5 bases). The CDR3 covers 14 residues. Deletions cut 2 bases from V and 0 bases from J, with 7 bases between. The germline gives CDR1 SNHLY, CDR2 FYNNEI. The CDR3, as DNA: TGTGCCAGCAGTGAACAGGGTTTGAACACTGAAGCTTTCTTT. Translating gives CASSEQGLNTEAFF.